This entry lists 6 T cell receptor beta chains sequenced from one sample in a study of metastatic and nonmetastatic thyroid tumors. Treatment of any kind had been given to no patient before thyroid surgery. From the PCR reads, TCRdb re-called clones with MiXCR. The sample comprises under 35,000 clones, 25% to 35% of which are singletons, and over 30% rests with the top ten. The sequencing input was blood. These TCRs come from a female donor with papillary thyroid cancer or a benign thyroid nodule (not recorded which). Some clones in this sample may be carry-over from other donors' samples.

A few counts support this clone. J is TRBJ2-7 and V is TRBV6-5; D is unclear. This CDR3 region has 15 residues. The germline V and J ends were trimmed by 4 bases and 4 bases, with 17 bases remaining between them. CDR1 and CDR2 from the germline V gene are MNHEY and SVGAGI. CDR3 sequence (DNA): TGTGCCAGCAGTTCCGAGAGGTCGCTCTCATACGAGCAGTACGTC. Amino acids: CASSSERSLSYEQYV.

The V and J genes are TRBV12-3 or TRBV12-4 and TRBJ2-1; tentatively, D is TRBD1 or TRBD2 (7 bases each). The ends were cut back, 8 bases at V and 4 bases at J, with 33 bases in the middle. There are 20 residues in the CDR3. For the CDR3, the DNA is TGTGCCAGCGGAGGATTACAGGGGTCCACTGGCGGGAGTCTTTACAATGAGCAGTTCTTC. Protein product: CASGGLQGSTGGSLYNEQFF.

The sample holds a few counts of this clone. V and J are TRBV6-1 and TRBJ2-7; a possible D gene is TRBD1 (6 bases). Trimming shortened V by 5 bases and J by 3 bases, and 8 bases separated the two germline ends. The CDR3 has 12 amino acids. Germline loops: CDR1 MNHNS, CDR2 SASEGT. The CDR3 loop reads CASSPTGYEQYF. The CDR3 DNA reads as TGTGCCAGCAGTCCGACAGGCTACGAGCAGTACTTC.

Notes on this clone: Compared with germline, one end of the junction differs, possibly owing to a read error. V usage is TRBV15 and J usage is TRBJ1-2, with TRBD1 identical over 7 bases. The CDR3 covers 14 residues. Germline CDR1 LNHNV, CDR2 YYDKDF (reference sequence). CDR3 DNA: TGTGCCAGCAGCAGAGGAGGGACAGAGTATGGGTACACCTTC. It is translated as CASSRGGTEYGYTF.

This clone was detected once. This chain links TRBV4-1 with TRBJ1-3, with D uncertain. The length of the CDR3 is 13 residues. CDR1 is MGHRA, CDR2 YSYEKL, per germline. With 4 bases removed from V and 2 bases from J, the gap between germline ends came to 6 bases. CDR3 protein: CASSPLPGNTIYF. The CDR3 nucleotides read TGCGCCAGCAGCCCCTTACCTGGAAACACCATATATTTT.

This clone was recorded many times. This chain uses TRBV20-1 with TRBJ1-3; D gene ambiguous. CDR3 size: 11 residues. From germline, CDR1 is DFQATT and CDR2 SNEGSKA (reference sequence). V was cut by 0 bases and J by 15 bases, with 12 bases left in between. The CDR3 is CSARDREGPYF. CDR3 in DNA: TGCAGTGCTAGAGATCGGGAGGGCCCATATTTT.